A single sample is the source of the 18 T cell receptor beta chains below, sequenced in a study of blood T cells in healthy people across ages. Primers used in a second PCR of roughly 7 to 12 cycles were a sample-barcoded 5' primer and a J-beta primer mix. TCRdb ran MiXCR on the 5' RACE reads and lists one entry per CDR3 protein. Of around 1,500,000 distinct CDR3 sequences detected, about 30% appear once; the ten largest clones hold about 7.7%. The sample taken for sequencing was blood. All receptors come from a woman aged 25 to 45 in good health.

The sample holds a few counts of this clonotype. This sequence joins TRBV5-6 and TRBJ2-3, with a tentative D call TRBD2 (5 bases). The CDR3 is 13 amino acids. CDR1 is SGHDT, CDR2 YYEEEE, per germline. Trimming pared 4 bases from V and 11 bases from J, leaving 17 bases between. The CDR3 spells CASSPPGMSMQYF. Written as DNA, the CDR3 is TGTGCCAGCAGCCCTCCGGGGATGAGCATGCAGTATTTT.

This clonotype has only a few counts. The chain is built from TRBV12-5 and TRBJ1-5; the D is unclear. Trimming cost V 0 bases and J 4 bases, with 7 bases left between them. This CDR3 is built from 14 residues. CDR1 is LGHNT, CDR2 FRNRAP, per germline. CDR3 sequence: CASGLVSQNQPQHF. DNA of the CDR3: TGTGCTAGTGGTTTGGTATCACAGAATCAGCCCCAGCATTTT.

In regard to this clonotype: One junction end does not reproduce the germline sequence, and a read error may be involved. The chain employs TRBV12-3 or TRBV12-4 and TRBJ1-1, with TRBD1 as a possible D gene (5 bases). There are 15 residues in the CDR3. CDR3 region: CASRGKTVSNTEVFF. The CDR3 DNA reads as TGTGCCAGCCGAGGGAAGACAGTTTCGAACACTGAAGTTTTCTTT.

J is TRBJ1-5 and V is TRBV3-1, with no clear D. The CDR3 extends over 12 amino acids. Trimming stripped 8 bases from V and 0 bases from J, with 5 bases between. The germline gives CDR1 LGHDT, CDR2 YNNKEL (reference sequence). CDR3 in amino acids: CASGNSNQPQHF. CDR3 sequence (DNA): TGTGCCAGCGGGAATAGCAATCAGCCCCAGCATTTT.

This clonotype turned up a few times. The CDR3 coding sequence is TGCAGTGCCAGGCTAGCGGGAAGGATGTATGAGCAGTTCTTC. Its translation is CSARLAGRMYEQFF. The J gene is TRBJ2-1, the V gene TRBV20-1; 9 bases map to TRBD2. Germline trimming cut 6 bases from V and 8 bases from J; bases unmatched to any gene: 11. The germline gives CDR1 DFQATT, CDR2 SNEGSKA (reference sequence). This CDR3 has 14 amino acids.

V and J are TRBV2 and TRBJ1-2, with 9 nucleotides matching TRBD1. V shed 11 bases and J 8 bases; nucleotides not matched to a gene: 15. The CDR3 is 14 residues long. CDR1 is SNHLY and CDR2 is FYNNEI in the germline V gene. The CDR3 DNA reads TGTGCCGACAGGGGGGAGGCCGTGACGAAAGGCTACACCTTC. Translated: CADRGEAVTKGYTF.

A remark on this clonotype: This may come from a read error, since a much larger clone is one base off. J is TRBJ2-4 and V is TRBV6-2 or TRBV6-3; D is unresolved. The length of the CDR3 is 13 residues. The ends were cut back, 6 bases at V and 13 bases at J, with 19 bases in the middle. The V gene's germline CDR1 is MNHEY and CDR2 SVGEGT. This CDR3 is CASRPVGYNEQYF. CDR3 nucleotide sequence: TGTGCCAGCAGGCCAGTGGGGTACAATGAGCAGTACTTC.

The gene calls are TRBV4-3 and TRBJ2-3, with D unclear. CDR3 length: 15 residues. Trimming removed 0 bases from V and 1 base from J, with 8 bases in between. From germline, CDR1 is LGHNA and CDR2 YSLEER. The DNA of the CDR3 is TGCGCCAGCAGCCAAGACTCCTTCGGCACAGATACGCAGTATTTT. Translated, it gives CASSQDSFGTDTQYF.

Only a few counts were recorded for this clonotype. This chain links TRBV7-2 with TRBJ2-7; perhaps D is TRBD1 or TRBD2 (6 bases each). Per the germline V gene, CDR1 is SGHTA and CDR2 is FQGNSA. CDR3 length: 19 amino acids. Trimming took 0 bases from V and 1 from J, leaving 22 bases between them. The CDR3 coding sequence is TGTGCCAGCAGCTTAGCTCGTGGGGCCTCCGGGGGCCGTTCCTACGAGCAGTACTTC. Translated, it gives CASSLARGASGGRSYEQYF.

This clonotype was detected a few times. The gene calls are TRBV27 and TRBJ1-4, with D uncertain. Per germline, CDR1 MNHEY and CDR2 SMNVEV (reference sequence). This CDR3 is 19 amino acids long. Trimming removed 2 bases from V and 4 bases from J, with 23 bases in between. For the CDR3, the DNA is TGTGCCAGCAGTTTAGGGATGTTAGGGAGGCCCGGGATTAATGAAAAACTGTTTTTT. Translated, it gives CASSLGMLGRPGINEKLFF.

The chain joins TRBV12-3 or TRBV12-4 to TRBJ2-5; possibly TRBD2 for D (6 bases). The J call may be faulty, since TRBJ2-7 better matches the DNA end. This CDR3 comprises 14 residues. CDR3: CASSLGGARHEQYF. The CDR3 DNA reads TGTGCCAGCAGTTTGGGGGGAGCAAGGCACGAGCAGTACTTC.

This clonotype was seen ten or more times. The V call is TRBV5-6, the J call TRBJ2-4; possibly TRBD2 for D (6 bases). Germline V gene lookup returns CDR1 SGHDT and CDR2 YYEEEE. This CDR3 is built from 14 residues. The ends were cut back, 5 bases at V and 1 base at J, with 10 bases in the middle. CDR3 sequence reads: CASRLRGAKNIQYF. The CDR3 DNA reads TGTGCCAGCAGGCTGCGGGGCGCCAAAAACATTCAGTACTTC.

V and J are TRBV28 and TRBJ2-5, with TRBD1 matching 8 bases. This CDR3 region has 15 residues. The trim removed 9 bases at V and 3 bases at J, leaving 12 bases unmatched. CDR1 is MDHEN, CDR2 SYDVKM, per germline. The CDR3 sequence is CASSGSAGGEETQYF. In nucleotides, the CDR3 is TGTGCCAGTAGTGGTTCGGCAGGGGGCGAAGAGACCCAGTACTTC.

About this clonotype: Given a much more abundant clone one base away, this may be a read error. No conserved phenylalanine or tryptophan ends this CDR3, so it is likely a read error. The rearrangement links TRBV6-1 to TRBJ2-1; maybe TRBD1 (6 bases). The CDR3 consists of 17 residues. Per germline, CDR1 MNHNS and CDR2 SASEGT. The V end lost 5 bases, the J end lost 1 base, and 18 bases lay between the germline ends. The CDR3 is CASSTGRTGRSYNEQFL. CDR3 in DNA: TGTGCCAGCAGTACGGGACGAACAGGGCGGTCCTACAATGAGCAGTTCTTA.

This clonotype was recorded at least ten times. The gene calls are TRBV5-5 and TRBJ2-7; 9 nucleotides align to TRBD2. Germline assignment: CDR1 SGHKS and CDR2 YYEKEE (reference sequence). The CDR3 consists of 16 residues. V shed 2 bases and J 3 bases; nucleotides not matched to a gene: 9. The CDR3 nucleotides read TGTGCCAGCAGCTTAGGGACGACTAGCGGTTTCTACGAGCAGTACTTC. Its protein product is CASSLGTTSGFYEQYF.

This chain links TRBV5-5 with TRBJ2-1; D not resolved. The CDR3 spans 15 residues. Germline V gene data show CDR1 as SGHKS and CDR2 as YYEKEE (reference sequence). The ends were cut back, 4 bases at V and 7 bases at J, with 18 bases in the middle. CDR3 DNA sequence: TGTGCCAGCAGCGCGATGGATGTAGAACCGAATGAGCAGTTCTTC. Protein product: CASSAMDVEPNEQFF.

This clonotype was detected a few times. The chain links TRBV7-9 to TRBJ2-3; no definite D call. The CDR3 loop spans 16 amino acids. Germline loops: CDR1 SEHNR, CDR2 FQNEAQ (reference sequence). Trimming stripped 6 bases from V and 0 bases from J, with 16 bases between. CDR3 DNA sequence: TGTGCCAGCAGGTTGCCCCTGACCAGTAGCACAGATACGCAGTATTTT. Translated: CASRLPLTSSTDTQYF.

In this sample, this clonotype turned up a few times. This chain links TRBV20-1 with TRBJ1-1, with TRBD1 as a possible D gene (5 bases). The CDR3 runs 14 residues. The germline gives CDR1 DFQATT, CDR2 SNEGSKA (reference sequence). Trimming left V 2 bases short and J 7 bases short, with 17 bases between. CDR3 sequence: CSARKPTAGREAFF. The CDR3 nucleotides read TGCAGTGCTAGAAAACCGACGGCGGGACGTGAAGCTTTCTTT.